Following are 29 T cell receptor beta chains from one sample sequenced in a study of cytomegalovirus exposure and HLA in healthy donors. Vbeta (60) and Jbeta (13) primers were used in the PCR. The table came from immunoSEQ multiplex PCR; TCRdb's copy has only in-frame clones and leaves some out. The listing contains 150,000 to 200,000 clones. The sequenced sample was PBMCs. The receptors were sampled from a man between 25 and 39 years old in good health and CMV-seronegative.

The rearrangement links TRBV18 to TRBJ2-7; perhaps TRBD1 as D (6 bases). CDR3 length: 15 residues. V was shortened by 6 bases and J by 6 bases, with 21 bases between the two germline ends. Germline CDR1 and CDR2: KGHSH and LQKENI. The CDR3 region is CASSPGTTPGAEQYF. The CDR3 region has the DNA TGTGCCAGCTCCCCCGGGACAACGCCAGGGGCCGAGCAGTACTTC.

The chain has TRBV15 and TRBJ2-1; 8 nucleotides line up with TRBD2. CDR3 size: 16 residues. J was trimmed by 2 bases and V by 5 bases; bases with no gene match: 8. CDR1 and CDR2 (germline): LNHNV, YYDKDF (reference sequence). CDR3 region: CATSVIGGGTYNEQFF. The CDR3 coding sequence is TGTGCCACCAGCGTCATTGGCGGGGGGACCTACAATGAGCAGTTCTTC.

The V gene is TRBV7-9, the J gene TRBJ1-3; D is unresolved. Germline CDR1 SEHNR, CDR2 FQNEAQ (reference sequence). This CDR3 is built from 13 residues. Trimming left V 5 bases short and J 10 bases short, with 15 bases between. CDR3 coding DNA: TGTGCCAGCAGCCGGACCACTCGAGGGACCATATATTTT. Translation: CASSRTTRGTIYF.

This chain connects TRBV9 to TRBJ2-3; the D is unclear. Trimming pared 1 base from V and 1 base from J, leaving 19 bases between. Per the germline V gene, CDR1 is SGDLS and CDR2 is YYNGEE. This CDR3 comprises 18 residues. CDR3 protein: CASSVSPGPSFGTDTQYF. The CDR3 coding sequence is TGTGCCAGCAGCGTATCCCCAGGCCCGTCCTTTGGCACAGATACGCAGTATTTT.

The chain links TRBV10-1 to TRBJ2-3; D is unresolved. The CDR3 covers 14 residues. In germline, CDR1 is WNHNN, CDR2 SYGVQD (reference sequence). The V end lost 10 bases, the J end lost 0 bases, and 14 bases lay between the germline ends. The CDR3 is CATNPAESTDTQYF. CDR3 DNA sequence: TGCGCCACCAACCCCGCAGAAAGCACAGATACGCAGTATTTT.

The DNA for the CDR3 is TGTGCCAGCAGCTTGGGACAGGGGCTTCCCTACGAGCAGTACTTC. As protein: CASSLGQGLPYEQYF. The V and J genes are TRBV5-6 and TRBJ2-7; 8 nucleotides agree with TRBD1. The ends lost 0 bases at V and 2 bases at J; junction bases unmatched: 4. CDR3 length: 15 residues. Germline V gene sequence: CDR1 SGHDT, CDR2 YYEEEE.

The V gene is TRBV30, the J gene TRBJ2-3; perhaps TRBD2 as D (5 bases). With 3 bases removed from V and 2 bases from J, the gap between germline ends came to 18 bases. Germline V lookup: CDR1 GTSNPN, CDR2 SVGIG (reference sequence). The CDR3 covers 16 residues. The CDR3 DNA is TGTGCCTGGAGGAGCCGGATAGCGTTATACACAGATACGCAGTATTTT. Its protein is CAWRSRIALYTDTQYF.

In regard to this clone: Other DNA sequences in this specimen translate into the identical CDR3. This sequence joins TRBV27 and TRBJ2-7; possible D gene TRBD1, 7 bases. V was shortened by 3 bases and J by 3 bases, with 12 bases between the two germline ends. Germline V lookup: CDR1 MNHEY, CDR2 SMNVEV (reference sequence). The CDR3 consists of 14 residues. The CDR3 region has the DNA TGTGCCAGCAGTTTGCGTCAGGGGGGCTACGAGCAGTACTTC. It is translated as CASSLRQGGYEQYF.

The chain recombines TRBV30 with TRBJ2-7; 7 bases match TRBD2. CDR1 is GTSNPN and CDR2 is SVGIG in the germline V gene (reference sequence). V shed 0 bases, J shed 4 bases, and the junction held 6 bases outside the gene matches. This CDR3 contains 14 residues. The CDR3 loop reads CAWSVLTSAYEQYF. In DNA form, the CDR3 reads TGTGCCTGGAGTGTACTAACTAGCGCATACGAGCAGTACTTC.

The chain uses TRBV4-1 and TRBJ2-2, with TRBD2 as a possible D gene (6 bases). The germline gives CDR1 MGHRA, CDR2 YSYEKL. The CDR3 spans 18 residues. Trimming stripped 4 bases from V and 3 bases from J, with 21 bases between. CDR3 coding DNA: TGCGCCAGCAGCCGAGGCGGGGCCCTCCTCGGGGACACCGGGGAGCTGTTTTTT. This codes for CASSRGGALLGDTGELFF.

The CDR3: CASSVGGISGNTIYF. As DNA, the CDR3 is TGTGCCAGCAGCGTAGGAGGGATCTCTGGAAACACCATATATTTT. The V call is TRBV9, the J call TRBJ1-3; D uncertain. CDR3 size: 15 residues. V was pared by 0 bases and J by 0 bases, with 7 bases between. The germline V gene encodes CDR1 SGDLS and CDR2 YYNGEE.

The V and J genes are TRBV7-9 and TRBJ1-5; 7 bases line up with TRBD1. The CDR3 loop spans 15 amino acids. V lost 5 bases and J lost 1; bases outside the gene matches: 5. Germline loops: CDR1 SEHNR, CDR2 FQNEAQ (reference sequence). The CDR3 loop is CASSQTGSSNQPQHF. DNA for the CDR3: TGTGCCAGCAGCCAGACAGGGTCAAGCAATCAGCCCCAGCATTTT.

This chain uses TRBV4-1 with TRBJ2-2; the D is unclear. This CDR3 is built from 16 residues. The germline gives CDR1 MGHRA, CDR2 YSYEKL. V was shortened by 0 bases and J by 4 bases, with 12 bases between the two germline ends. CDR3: CASSQDFAAITGELFF. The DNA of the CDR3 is TGCGCCAGCAGCCAAGATTTTGCGGCGATCACCGGGGAGCTGTTTTTT.

In nucleotides, the CDR3 is TGTGCCAGCAGCTTGGGGCAGGGGGTCGAAAACATTCAGTACTTC. Its protein is CASSLGQGVENIQYF. The chain carries TRBV5-4 and TRBJ2-4, with TRBD1 matching 7 bases. The CDR3 consists of 15 residues. After removal of 0 bases from V and 5 bases from J, the junction contained 5 bases not matched to a gene. Germline V gene sequence: CDR1 SGHNT, CDR2 YYREEE (reference sequence). Supplemented by reference TRBV5-4 and TRBJ2-4, the full variable domain reads ETGVTQSPTHLIKTRGQQVTLRCSSQSGHNTVSWYQQALGQGPQFIFQYYREEENGRGNFPPRFSGLQFPNYSSELNVNALELDDSALYLCASSLGQGVENIQYFGAGTRLSVL.

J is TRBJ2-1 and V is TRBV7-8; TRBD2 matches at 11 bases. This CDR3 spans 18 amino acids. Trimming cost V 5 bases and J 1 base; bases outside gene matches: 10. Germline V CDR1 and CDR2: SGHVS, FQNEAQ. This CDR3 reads CASSKRLAGRGSYNEQFF. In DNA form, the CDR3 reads TGTGCCAGCAGCAAAAGACTAGCGGGGCGCGGGTCCTACAATGAGCAGTTCTTC.

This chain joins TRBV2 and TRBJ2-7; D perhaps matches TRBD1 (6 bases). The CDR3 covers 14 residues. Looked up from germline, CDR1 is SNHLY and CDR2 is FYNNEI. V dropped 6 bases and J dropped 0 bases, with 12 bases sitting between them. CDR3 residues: CASRSGTNSYEQYF. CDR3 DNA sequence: TGTGCCAGCAGATCCGGGACAAACTCCTACGAGCAGTACTTC. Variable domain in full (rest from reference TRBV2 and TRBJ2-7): EPEVTQTPSHQVTQMGQEVILRCVPISNHLYFYWYRQILGQKVEFLVSFYNNEISEKSEIFDDQFSVERPDGSNFTLKIRSTKLEDSAMYFCASRSGTNSYEQYFGPGTRLTVT.

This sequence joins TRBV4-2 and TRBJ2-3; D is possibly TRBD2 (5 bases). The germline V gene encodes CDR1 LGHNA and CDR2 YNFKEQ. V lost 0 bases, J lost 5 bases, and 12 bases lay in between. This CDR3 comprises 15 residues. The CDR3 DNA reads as TGTGCCAGCAGCCAAGATGGAAAGAGGGTAGATACGCAGTATTTT. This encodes CASSQDGKRVDTQYF.

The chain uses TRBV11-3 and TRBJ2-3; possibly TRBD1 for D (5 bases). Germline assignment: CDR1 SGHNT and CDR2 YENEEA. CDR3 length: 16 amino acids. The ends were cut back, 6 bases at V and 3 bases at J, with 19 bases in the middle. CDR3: CASRRRGRIGTDTQYF. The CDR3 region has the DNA TGTGCCAGCAGGCGTAGGGGAAGGATAGGGACAGATACGCAGTATTTT.

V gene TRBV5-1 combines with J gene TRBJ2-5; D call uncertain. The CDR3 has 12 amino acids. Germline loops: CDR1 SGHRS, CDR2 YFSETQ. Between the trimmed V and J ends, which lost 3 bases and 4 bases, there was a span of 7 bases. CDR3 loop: CASSSRGETQYF. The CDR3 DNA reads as TGCGCCAGCAGCTCCCGAGGAGAGACCCAGTACTTC.

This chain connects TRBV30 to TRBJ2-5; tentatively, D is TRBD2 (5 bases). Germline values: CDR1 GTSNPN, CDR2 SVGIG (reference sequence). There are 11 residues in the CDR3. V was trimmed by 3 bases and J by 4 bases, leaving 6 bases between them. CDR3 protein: CAWRRGETQYF. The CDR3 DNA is TGTGCCTGGAGACGGGGAGAGACCCAGTACTTC.

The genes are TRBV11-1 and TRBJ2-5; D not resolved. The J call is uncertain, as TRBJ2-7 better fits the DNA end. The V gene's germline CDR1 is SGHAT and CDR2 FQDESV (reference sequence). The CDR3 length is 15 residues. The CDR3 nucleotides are TGTGCCAGCAGCTTAGGGGCCATACTCTCCTACGAGCAGTACTTC. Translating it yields CASSLGAILSYEQYF.

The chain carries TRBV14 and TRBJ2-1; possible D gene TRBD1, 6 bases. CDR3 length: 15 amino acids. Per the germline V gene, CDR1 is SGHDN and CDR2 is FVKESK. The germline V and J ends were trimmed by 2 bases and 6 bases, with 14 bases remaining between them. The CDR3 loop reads CASSQFRGPLNEQFF. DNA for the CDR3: TGTGCCAGCAGCCAATTCAGGGGACCCCTCAATGAGCAGTTCTTC.

The chain's CDR3 is CASSVGQGDTEAFF. The CDR3, as DNA: TGTGCCAGCAGTGTCGGACAGGGGGACACTGAAGCTTTCTTT. The chain recombines TRBV6-1 with TRBJ1-1; 10 nucleotides match TRBD1. The CDR3 has 14 residues. V lost 4 bases to trimming and J lost 3 bases; unmatched junction nucleotides: 2. Germline CDR1 MNHNS, CDR2 SASEGT.

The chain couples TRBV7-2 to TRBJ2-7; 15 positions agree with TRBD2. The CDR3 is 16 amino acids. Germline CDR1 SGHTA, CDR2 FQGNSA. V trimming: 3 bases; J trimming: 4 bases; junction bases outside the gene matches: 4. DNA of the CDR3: TGTGCCAGCAGCTTCCCCGGGACTAGCGGGAGGTACGAGCAGTACTTC. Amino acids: CASSFPGTSGRYEQYF.

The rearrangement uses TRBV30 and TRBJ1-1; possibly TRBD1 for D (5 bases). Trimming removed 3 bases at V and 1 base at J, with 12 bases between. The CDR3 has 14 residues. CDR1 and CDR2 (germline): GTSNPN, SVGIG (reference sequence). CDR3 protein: CAWRAGVRNTEAFF. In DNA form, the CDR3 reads TGTGCCTGGAGGGCGGGGGTGCGGAACACTGAAGCTTTCTTT.

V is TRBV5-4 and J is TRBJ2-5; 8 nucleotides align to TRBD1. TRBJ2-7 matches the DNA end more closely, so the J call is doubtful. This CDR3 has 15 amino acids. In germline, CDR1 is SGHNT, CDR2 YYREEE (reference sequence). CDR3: CASRADRGEIYEQYF. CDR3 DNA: TGTGCCAGCAGGGCAGACAGGGGAGAGATCTACGAGCAGTACTTC.

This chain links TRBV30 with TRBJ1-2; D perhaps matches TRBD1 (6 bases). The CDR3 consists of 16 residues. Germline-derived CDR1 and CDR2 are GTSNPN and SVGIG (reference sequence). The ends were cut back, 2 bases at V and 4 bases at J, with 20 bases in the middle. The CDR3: CAWSIDRTAFIYGYTF. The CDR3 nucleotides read TGTGCCTGGAGTATCGATAGGACAGCCTTCATCTATGGCTACACCTTC.

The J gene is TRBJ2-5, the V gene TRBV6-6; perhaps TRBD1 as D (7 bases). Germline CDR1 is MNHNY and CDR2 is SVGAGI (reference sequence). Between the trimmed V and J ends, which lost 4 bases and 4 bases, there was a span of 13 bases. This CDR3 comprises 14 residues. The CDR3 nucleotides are TGTGCCAGCAGTTCCCGACAGGGAGGAGAGACCCAGTACTTC. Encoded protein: CASSSRQGGETQYF.

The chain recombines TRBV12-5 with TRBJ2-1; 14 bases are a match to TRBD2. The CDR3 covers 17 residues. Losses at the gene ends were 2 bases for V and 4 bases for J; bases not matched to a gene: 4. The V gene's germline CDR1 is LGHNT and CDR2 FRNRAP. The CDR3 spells CASGLIRTSGGYNEQFF. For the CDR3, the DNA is TGTGCTAGTGGTTTGATTCGGACTAGCGGGGGGTACAATGAGCAGTTCTTC.